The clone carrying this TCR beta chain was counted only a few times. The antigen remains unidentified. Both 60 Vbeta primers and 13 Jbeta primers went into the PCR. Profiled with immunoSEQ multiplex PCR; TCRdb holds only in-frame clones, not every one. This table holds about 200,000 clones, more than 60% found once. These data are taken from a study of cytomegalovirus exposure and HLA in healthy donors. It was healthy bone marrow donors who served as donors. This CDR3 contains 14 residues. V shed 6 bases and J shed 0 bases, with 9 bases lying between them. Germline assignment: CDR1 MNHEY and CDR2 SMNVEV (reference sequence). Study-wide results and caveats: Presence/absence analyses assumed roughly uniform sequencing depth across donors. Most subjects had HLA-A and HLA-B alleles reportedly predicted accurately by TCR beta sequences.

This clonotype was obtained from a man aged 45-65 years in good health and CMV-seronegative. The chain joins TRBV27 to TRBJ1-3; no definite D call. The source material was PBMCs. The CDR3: CASRATISGNTIYF. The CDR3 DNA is TGTGCCAGCAGGGCAACGATCTCTGGAAACACCATATATTTT.